The source of this T cell receptor beta chain is a study of cytomegalovirus exposure and HLA in healthy donors. Findings and caveats of the study: In a later analysis, TCR beta V- and J-gene trimming was associated with a missense DCLRE1C variant.

With 60 Vbeta and 13 Jbeta primers, the PCR was carried out. Only in-frame clones appear in the TCRdb table, and some are missing; sequencing was by immunoSEQ multiplex PCR. The repertoire includes roughly 160,000 clones, approximately 80% of them detected once, and 3.7% sits in the top ten. The CDR3 sequence is 16 residues long. V lost 1 base and J lost 1; bases outside the gene matches: 6. CDR1 and CDR2 (germline): SGDLS, YYNGEE. This clone has a handful of counts. Its target is not known. J is TRBJ2-7 and V is TRBV9, with TRBD2 matching over 9 bases. Sequencing was done on a sample of PBMCs. This TCR was recovered from a man in his thirties or forties in good health and CMV-seropositive. CDR3 coding DNA: TGTGCCAGCAGCGTATCGGGCGGGGGGGGATCCTACGAGCAGTACTTC. Amino acid sequence: CASSVSGGGGSYEQYF.